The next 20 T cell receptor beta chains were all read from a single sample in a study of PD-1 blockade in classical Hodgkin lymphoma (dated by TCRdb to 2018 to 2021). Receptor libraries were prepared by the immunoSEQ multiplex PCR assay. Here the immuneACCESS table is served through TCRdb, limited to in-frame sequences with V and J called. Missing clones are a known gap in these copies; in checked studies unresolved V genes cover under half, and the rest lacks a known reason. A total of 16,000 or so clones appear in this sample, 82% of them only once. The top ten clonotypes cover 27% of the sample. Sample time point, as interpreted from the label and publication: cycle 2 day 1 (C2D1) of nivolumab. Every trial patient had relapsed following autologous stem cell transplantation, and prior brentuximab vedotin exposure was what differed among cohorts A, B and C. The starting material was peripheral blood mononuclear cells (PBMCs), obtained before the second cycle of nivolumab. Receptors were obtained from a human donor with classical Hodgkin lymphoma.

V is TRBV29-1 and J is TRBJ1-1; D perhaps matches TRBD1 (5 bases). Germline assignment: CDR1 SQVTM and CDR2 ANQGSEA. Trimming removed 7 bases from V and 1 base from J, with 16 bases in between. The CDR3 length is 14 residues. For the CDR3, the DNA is TGCAGCGCCGGAATTGGGGCAGCGAACACTGAAGCTTTCTTT. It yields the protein CSAGIGAANTEAFF.

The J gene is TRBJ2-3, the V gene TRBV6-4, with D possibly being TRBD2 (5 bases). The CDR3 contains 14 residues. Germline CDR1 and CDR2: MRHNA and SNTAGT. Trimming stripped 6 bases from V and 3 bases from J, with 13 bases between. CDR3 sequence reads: CASRRDSVTDTQYF. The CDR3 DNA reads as TGTGCCAGCAGACGGGATAGCGTGACAGATACGCAGTATTTT.

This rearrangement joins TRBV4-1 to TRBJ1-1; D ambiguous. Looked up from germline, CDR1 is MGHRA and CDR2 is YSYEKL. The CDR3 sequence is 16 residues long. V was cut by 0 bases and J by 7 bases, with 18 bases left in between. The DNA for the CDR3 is TGCGCCAGCAGCCAAGATAGAGGGCGGGGAGTCTATGAAGCTTTCTTT. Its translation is CASSQDRGRGVYEAFF.

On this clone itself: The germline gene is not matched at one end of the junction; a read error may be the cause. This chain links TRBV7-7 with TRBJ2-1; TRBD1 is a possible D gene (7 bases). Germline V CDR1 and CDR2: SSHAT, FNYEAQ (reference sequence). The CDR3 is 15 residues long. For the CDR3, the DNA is TGTGCTAGCAGCTCGGGCAGGGGGGCAAACAATGAGCAGTTCTTC. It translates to CASSSGRGANNEQFF.

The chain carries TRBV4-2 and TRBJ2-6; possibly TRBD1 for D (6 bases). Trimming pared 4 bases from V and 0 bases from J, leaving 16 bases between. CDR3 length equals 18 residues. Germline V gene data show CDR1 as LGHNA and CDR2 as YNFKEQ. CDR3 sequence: CASSPSGTPNSGANVLTF. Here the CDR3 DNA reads TGTGCCAGCAGCCCTTCCGGGACACCGAACTCTGGGGCCAACGTCCTGACTTTC.

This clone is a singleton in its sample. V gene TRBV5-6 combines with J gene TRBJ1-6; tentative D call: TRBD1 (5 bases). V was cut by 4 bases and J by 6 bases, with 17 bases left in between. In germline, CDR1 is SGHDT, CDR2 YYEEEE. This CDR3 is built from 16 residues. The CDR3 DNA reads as TGTGCCAGCAGCCTTCGGGACTTCGAAATTAATTCACCCCTCCACTTT. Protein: CASSLRDFEINSPLHF.

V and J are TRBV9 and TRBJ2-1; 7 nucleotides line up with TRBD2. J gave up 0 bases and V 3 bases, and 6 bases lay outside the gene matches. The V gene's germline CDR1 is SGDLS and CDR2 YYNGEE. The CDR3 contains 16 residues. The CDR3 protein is CASSAPSGSSYNEQFF. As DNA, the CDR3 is TGTGCCAGCAGCGCCCCTAGCGGATCCTCCTACAATGAGCAGTTCTTC.

The CDR3 DNA reads TGTGCCAGCAGCGCGGCGTGGGTCCCTAGCACAGATACGCAGTATTTT. It specifies CASSAAWVPSTDTQYF. The chain joins TRBV7-2 to TRBJ2-3; D remains ambiguous. V was clipped by 5 bases and J by 0 bases, with 15 bases between them. Germline CDR1 and CDR2: SGHTA and FQGNSA. The CDR3 spans 16 residues.

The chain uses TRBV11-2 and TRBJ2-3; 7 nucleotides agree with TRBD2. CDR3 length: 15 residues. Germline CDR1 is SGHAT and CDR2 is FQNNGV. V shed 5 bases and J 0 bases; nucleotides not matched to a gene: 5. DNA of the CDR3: TGTGCCAGCAGCGGAAGCGGGACTAGCACAGATACGCAGTATTTT. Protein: CASSGSGTSTDTQYF.

CDR3 bases: TGTGCCAGCAGCCCAGTTGGGACGTCCGGGAGTGTAGTGAACACTGAAGCTTTCTTT. Its translation is CASSPVGTSGSVVNTEAFF. The chain uses TRBV11-2 and TRBJ1-1, with a tentative D call TRBD1 (5 bases). Trimming removed 5 bases from V and 0 bases from J, with 25 bases in between. This CDR3 comprises 19 residues. Germline CDR1 is SGHAT and CDR2 is FQNNGV.

As DNA, the CDR3 is TGTGCCTGGAGTCTTGGTAACTATGGCTACACCTTC. Translated, it gives CAWSLGNYGYTF. This sequence joins TRBV30 and TRBJ1-2, with D hard to call. V shed 2 bases and J shed 1 base, with 5 bases lying between them. Germline CDR1 reads GTSNPN; CDR2 reads SVGIG (reference sequence). This CDR3 region has 12 residues.

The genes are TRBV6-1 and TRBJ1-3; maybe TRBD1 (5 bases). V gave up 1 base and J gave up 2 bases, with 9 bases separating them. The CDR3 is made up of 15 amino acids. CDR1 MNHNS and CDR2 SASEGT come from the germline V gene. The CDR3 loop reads CASSEEGTAGNTIYF. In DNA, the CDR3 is TGTGCCAGCAGTGAAGAGGGGACCGCTGGAAACACCATATATTTT.

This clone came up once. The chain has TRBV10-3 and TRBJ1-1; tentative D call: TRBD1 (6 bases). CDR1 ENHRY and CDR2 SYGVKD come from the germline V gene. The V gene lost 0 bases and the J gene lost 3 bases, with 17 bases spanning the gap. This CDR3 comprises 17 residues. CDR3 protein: CAISESGGAQMDTEAFF. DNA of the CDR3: TGTGCCATCAGTGAGTCGGGGGGGGCGCAAATGGACACTGAAGCTTTCTTT.

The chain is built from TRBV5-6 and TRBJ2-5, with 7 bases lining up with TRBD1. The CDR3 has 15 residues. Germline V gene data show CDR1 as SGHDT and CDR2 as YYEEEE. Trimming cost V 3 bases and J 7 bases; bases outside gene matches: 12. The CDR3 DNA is TGTGCCAGCAGCTCGGTTCGACAGGGTAGGGTGACCCAGTACTTC. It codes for CASSSVRQGRVTQYF.

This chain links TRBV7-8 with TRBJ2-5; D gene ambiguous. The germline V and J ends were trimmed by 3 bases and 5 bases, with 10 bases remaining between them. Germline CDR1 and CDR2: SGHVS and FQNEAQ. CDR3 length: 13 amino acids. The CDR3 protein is CASSLLLKETQYF. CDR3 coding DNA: TGTGCCAGCAGCTTGTTACTCAAGGAGACCCAGTACTTC.

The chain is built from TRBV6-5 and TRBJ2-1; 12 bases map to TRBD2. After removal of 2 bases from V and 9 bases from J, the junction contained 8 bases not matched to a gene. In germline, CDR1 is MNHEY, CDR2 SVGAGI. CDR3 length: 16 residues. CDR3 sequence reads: CASSYPQLAGGIEQFF. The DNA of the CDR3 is TGTGCCAGCAGTTACCCCCAGCTAGCGGGGGGGATTGAGCAGTTCTTC.

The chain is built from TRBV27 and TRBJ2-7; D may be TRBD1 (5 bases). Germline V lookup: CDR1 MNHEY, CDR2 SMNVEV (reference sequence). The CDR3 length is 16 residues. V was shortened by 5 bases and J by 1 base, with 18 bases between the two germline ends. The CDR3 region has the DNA TGTGCCAGCAGTCCCCTCACGCAGGGCGCATCCTACGAGCAGTACTTC. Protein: CASSPLTQGASYEQYF.

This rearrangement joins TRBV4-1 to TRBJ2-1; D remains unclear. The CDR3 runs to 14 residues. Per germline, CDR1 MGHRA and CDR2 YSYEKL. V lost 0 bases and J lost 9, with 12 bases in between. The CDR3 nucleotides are TGCGCCAGCAGCCAAGACAGTGCCTTCGGTGAGCAGTTCTTC. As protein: CASSQDSAFGEQFF.

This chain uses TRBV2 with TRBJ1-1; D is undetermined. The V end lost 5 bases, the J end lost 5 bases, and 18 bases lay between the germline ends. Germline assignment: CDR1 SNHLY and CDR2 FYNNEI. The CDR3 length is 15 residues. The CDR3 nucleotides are TGTGCCAGCAGTAATCCCCGGGAGGCTCGAACTGAAGCTTTCTTT. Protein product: CASSNPREARTEAFF.

The CDR3 DNA is TGTGCCAGCAGATCAGGGGGGCCTCTGGCGGAGGAGCAGTACTTC. It translates to CASRSGGPLAEEQYF. The gene calls are TRBV5-4 and TRBJ2-7, with TRBD1 as a possible D gene (7 bases). CDR3 length: 15 amino acids. The V gene's germline CDR1 is SGHNT and CDR2 YYREEE (reference sequence). V was pared by 5 bases and J by 7 bases, with 22 bases between.